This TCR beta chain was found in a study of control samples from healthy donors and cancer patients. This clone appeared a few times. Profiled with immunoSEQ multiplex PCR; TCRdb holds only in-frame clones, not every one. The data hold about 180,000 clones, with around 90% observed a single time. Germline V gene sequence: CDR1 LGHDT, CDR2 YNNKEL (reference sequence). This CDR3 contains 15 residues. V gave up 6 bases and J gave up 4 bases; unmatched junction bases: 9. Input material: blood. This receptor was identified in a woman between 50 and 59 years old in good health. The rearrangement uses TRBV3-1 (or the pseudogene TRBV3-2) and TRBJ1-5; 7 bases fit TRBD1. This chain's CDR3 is CASSPGQSNNQPQHF. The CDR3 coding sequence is TGTGCCAGCAGTCCGGGACAGAGTAATAATCAGCCCCAGCATTTT.